The 25 T cell receptor beta chains in this list originate from one sample, sequenced in a study of OX40 agonist ivuxolimab in advanced cancers. The protocol was immunoSEQ multiplex PCR, while the TCRdb copy is restricted to in-frame clones and leaves out a portion. The sample has about 45,000 clones; 84% are singletons. The material was CD4+ or CD8+ T cells sorted from blood, obtained in a trial of the OX40 agonist ivuxolimab. The receptors stem from an adult with an advanced solid tumor such as melanoma, head and neck, liver or kidney cancer.

The chain combines TRBV14 with TRBJ2-1; tentative D call: TRBD1 (6 bases). V was pared by 1 base and J by 5 bases, with 12 bases between. The CDR3 has 15 amino acids. Germline V gene data show CDR1 as SGHDN and CDR2 as FVKESK. CDR3 sequence: CASSQVAGANNEQFF. The CDR3 DNA reads TGTGCCAGCAGCCAAGTGGCAGGGGCGAACAATGAGCAGTTCTTC.

The V call is TRBV21-1, the J call TRBJ1-2. TRBV21-1 is annotated as a pseudogene. The CDR3 length is 15 residues. CDR3 in DNA: TGTGCCAGCAACCCGAGGAATTCCGACGGGTTAGGCTACACCTTC. Encoded protein: CASNPRNSDGLGYTF.

The chain joins TRBV15 to TRBJ2-3, with D uncertain. This CDR3 is built from 12 residues. Trimming removed 0 bases from V and 3 bases from J, with 1 base in between. Germline-derived CDR1 and CDR2 are LNHNV and YYDKDF (reference sequence). The CDR3 DNA reads TGTGCCACCAGCAGAGATACAGATACGCAGTATTTT. The encoded protein is CATSRDTDTQYF.

This rearrangement joins TRBV6-1 to TRBJ2-1; D unresolved. The CDR3 loop spans 9 amino acids. Trimming shortened V by 3 bases and J by 9 bases, and 0 bases separated the two germline ends. Germline CDR1 and CDR2: MNHNS and SASEGT. CDR3: CASSDEQFF. Written as DNA, the CDR3 is TGTGCCAGCAGTGATGAGCAGTTCTTC.

The chain uses TRBV7-9 and TRBJ2-7, with 7 bases identical to TRBD2. With V trimmed by 5 bases and J by 5 bases, 12 bases remained unmatched. Looked up from germline, CDR1 is SEHNR and CDR2 is FQNEAQ (reference sequence). This CDR3 comprises 15 residues. CDR3: CASSVSSGTGNEQYF. The CDR3 DNA reads TGTGCCAGCAGCGTCTCCAGCGGGACGGGGAACGAGCAGTACTTC.

The gene calls are TRBV11-3 and TRBJ2-7; TRBD2 aligns across 8 bases. The germline CDR1 and CDR2 sequences are SGHNT and YENEEA. The CDR3 has 17 amino acids. V shed 2 bases, J shed 0 bases, and the junction held 9 bases outside the gene matches. In DNA, the CDR3 is TGTGCCAGCAGCTTAATCCACGGGGGGGGTTCCTCCTACGAGCAGTACTTC. This gives the protein CASSLIHGGGSSYEQYF.

J is TRBJ2-5 and V is TRBV5-8; 7 positions match TRBD1. The J segment lost 5 bases and the V segment lost 3 bases, leaving 10 bases of the junction unmatched. The CDR3 has 15 residues. CDR1 is SGHTS, CDR2 YDEGEE, per germline. The CDR3 DNA sequence: TGTGCCAGCAGCTATCGACAGGGCCGGAGGGAGACCCAGTACTTC. Translating it yields CASSYRQGRRETQYF.

This clone was picked up a small number of times. The chain links TRBV20-1 to TRBJ2-3; 7 bases map to TRBD1. Germline V gene sequence: CDR1 DFQATT, CDR2 SNEGSKA (reference sequence). This CDR3 contains 9 residues. With V trimmed by 6 bases and J by 11 bases, 2 bases remained unmatched. CDR3 DNA: TGCAGTGCGGGACAGAAGCAGTATTTT. Translation gives CSAGQKQYF.

The chain combines TRBV6-6 with TRBJ1-5; weak D call: TRBD1 (6 bases). The V end lost 5 bases, the J end lost 2 bases, and 10 bases lay between the germline ends. CDR3 length: 14 amino acids. From germline, CDR1 is MNHNY and CDR2 SVGAGI (reference sequence). CDR3 region: CASSHREGNQPQHF. The DNA of the CDR3 is TGTGCCAGCAGTCACAGGGAGGGCAATCAGCCCCAGCATTTT.

The V and J genes are TRBV9 and TRBJ1-5; 8 nucleotides agree with TRBD1. The junction had 5 bases not matched to a gene; V was cut back by 1 base and J by 8 bases. The CDR3 has 14 amino acids. The germline V gene encodes CDR1 SGDLS and CDR2 YYNGEE. The chain's CDR3 is CASSVSRGLEPQHF. DNA for the CDR3: TGTGCCAGCAGCGTATCCAGGGGGCTGGAGCCCCAGCATTTT.

V is TRBV4-3 and J is TRBJ2-3, with 7 bases identical to TRBD2. CDR1 is LGHNA, CDR2 YSLEER, per germline. Trimming cost V 1 base and J 6 bases; bases outside gene matches: 10. CDR3 size: 16 residues. CDR3 nucleotide sequence: TGCGCCAGCAGCCAAGGGAGAGCGGGACCGGGGGATACGCAGTATTTT. Encoded protein: CASSQGRAGPGDTQYF.

The V and J genes are TRBV5-4 and TRBJ1-2, with D perhaps TRBD1 (6 bases). Germline V lookup: CDR1 SGHNT, CDR2 YYREEE (reference sequence). This CDR3 spans 14 amino acids. The V and J ends lost 4 bases and 2 bases respectively, with 12 bases between them. The CDR3 protein is CASSPGGGNYGYTF. The CDR3 nucleotides are TGTGCCAGCAGCCCTGGAGGGGGAAACTATGGCTACACCTTC. The full variable domain, in which reference TRBV5-4 and TRBJ1-2 provide the parts outside the CDR3, is ETGVTQSPTHLIKTRGQQVTLRCSSQSGHNTVSWYQQALGQGPQFIFQYYREEENGRGNFPPRFSGLQFPNYSSELNVNALELDDSALYLCASSPGGGNYGYTFGSGTRLTVV.

The CDR3 loop is CASSQLGSQAIGNTIYF. The CDR3 nucleotides are TGTGCCAGCTCACAACTTGGAAGCCAGGCGATCGGAAACACCATATATTTT. The V call is TRBV18, the J call TRBJ1-3, with D uncertain. The ends were cut back, 4 bases at V and 4 bases at J, with 20 bases in the middle. The germline CDR1 and CDR2 sequences are KGHSH and LQKENI. This CDR3 is built from 17 residues.

The chain employs TRBV6-6 and TRBJ1-2; TRBD1 aligns across 7 bases. This CDR3 contains 14 residues. The germline V gene has CDR1 MNHNY and CDR2 SVGAGI (reference sequence). V trimming: 5 bases; J trimming: 7 bases; junction bases outside the gene matches: 10. For the CDR3, the DNA is TGTGCCAGCAGTCCCAGACAGGGCGACCGTGGCTACACCTTC. Its protein is CASSPRQGDRGYTF.

The chain has TRBV27 and TRBJ1-5; D unresolved. The germline CDR1 and CDR2 sequences are MNHEY and SMNVEV (reference sequence). With 0 bases removed from V and 4 bases from J, the gap between germline ends came to 7 bases. The CDR3 has 14 amino acids. The CDR3 bases are TGTGCCAGCAGTTTATCAAAGGGTAATCAGCCCCAGCATTTT. Its translation: CASSLSKGNQPQHF.

This chain joins TRBV6-5 and TRBJ1-1; D not certain. The CDR3 length is 14 residues. V was shortened by 0 bases and J by 10 bases, with 15 bases between the two germline ends. Germline values: CDR1 MNHEY, CDR2 SVGAGI. The CDR3 nucleotides are TGTGCCAGCAGTTACTCGATAGACCAAGGTGTAGCTTTCTTT. Translating gives CASSYSIDQGVAFF.

This chain uses TRBV11-3 with TRBJ1-1; no clear D gene. The CDR3 is 14 amino acids. The V gene lost 0 bases and the J gene lost 0 bases, with 5 bases spanning the gap. Germline assignment: CDR1 SGHNT and CDR2 YENEEA. The CDR3 loop is CASSLDQLNTEAFF. The CDR3 DNA reads TGTGCCAGCAGCTTAGACCAACTGAACACTGAAGCTTTCTTT.

The rearrangement links TRBV2 to TRBJ2-5; D remains ambiguous. CDR1 SNHLY and CDR2 FYNNEI come from the germline V gene. V was clipped by 3 bases and J by 4 bases, with 12 bases between them. This CDR3 contains 14 residues. The CDR3, as DNA: TGTGCCAGCAGTGAGGGCAGACCGGGAGAGACCCAGTACTTC. Its translation is CASSEGRPGETQYF.

V gene TRBV27 combines with J gene TRBJ2-1; TRBD2 matches 9 bases. The CDR3 sequence is 16 residues long. Looked up from germline, CDR1 is MNHEY and CDR2 is SMNVEV (reference sequence). The trim removed 8 bases at V and 7 bases at J, leaving 15 bases unmatched. This CDR3 reads CASLSLGTSFLNEQFF. In DNA form, the CDR3 reads TGTGCCAGCCTATCTCTTGGGACTAGCTTCCTTAATGAGCAGTTCTTC.

The chain links TRBV6-5 to TRBJ1-5; D not certain. The CDR3 sequence is 14 residues long. Germline CDR1 is MNHEY and CDR2 is SVGAGI. V lost 3 bases to trimming and J lost 5 bases, with 11 bases between them. This CDR3 reads CASSYIGVDQPQHF. In DNA form, the CDR3 reads TGTGCCAGCAGTTATATCGGGGTGGATCAGCCCCAGCATTTT.

The chain links TRBV5-5 to TRBJ2-5; D not certain. TRBJ2-7 matches the DNA end more closely, so the J call is doubtful. This CDR3 contains 12 residues. Per germline, CDR1 SGHKS and CDR2 YYEKEE (reference sequence). The CDR3 loop reads CASSLAEYEQYF. The CDR3 DNA is TGTGCCAGCAGCTTGGCGGAGTACGAGCAGTACTTC.

On this clone: Compared with germline, one end of the junction differs, possibly owing to a read error. The V and J genes are TRBV11-2 and TRBJ1-2; 7 nucleotides line up with TRBD1. Germline CDR1 reads SGHAT; CDR2 reads FQNNGV. The CDR3 length is 14 residues. Written as DNA, the CDR3 is TGTGCCAGCAGCCTAGACAGGGAAAGGGATGGCTACACCTTC. As protein: CASSLDRERDGYTF.

This chain joins TRBV7-3 and TRBJ1-2, with 7 bases that match TRBD1. Germline trimming cut 1 base from V and 6 bases from J; bases unmatched to any gene: 2. CDR3 size: 13 residues. Per germline, CDR1 SGHTA and CDR2 FQGTGA. In DNA form, the CDR3 reads TGTGCCAGCAGCTTAAGAGGGGGCGATGGCTACACCTTC. This codes for CASSLRGGDGYTF.

In its sample, this clone was seen a few times. This chain links TRBV9 with TRBJ2-3; D remains ambiguous. Trimming removed 4 bases from V and 6 bases from J, with 12 bases in between. CDR3 length: 13 amino acids. Looked up from germline, CDR1 is SGDLS and CDR2 is YYNGEE. The CDR3 DNA reads TGTGCCAGCAGCCCCTCCGAGAGGGATACGCAGTATTTT. This codes for CASSPSERDTQYF.

This chain links TRBV7-8 with TRBJ1-1; D remains ambiguous. The germline CDR1 and CDR2 sequences are SGHVS and FQNEAQ. The ends were cut back, 4 bases at V and 8 bases at J, with 20 bases in the middle. The CDR3 is 15 residues long. The CDR3 here is CASSSADGSQIEAFF. The DNA of the CDR3 is TGTGCCAGCAGCTCCGCGGACGGAAGTCAAATAGAAGCTTTCTTT. The full variable domain, in which reference TRBV7-8 and TRBJ1-1 provide the parts outside the CDR3, is GAGVSQSPRYKVAKRGQDVALRCDPISGHVSLFWYQQALGQGPEFLTYFQNEAQLDKSGLPSDRFFAERPEGSVSTLKIQRTQQEDSAVYLCASSSADGSQIEAFFGQGTRLTVV.